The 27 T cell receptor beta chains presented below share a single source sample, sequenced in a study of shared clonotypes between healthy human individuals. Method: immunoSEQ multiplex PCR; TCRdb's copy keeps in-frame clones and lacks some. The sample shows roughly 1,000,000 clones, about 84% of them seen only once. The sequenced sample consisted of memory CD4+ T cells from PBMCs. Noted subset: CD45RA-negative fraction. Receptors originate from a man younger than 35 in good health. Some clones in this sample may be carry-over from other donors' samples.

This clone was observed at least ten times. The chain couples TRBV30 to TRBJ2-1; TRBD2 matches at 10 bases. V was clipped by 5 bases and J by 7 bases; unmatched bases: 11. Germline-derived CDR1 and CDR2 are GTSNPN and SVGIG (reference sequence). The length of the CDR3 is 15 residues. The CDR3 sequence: CAWDDLAGEKNEQFF. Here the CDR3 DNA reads TGTGCCTGGGACGATCTAGCGGGAGAGAAGAATGAGCAGTTCTTC.

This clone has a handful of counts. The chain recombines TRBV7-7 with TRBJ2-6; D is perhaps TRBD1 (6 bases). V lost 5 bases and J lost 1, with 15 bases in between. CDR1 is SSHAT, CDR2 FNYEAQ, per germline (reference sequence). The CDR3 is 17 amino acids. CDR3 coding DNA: TGTGCCAGCAGCAGGGGGTCCATCACTTCTGGGGCCAACGTCCTGACTTTC. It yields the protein CASSRGSITSGANVLTF.

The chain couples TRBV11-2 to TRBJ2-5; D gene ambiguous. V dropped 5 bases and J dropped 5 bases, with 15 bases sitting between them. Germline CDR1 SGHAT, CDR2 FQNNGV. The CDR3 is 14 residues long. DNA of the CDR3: TGTGCCAGCAGCCCCACTCGAACCGGGGAGACCCAGTACTTC. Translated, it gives CASSPTRTGETQYF.

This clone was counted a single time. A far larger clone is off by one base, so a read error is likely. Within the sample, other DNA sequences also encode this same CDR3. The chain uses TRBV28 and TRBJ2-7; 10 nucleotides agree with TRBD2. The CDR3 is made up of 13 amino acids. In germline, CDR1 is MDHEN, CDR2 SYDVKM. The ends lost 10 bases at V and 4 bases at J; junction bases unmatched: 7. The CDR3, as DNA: TGTGCCACTATAGCGGGAGGTCTGTACGAGCAGTACTTC. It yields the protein CATIAGGLYEQYF.

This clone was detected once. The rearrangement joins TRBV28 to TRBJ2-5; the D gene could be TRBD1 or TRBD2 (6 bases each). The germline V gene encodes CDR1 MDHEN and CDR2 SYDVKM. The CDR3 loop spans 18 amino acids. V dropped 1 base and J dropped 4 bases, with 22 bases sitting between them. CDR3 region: CASSLFCVGGKVAETQYF. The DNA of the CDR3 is TGTGCCAGCAGTTTATTCTGCGTGGGGGGCAAGGTGGCAGAGACCCAGTACTTC.

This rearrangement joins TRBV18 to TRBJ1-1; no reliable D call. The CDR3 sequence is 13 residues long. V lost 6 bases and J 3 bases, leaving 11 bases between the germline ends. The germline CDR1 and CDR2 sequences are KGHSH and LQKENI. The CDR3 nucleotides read TGTGCCAGCTCGCCGAATATCGACACTGAAGCTTTCTTT. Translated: CASSPNIDTEAFF.

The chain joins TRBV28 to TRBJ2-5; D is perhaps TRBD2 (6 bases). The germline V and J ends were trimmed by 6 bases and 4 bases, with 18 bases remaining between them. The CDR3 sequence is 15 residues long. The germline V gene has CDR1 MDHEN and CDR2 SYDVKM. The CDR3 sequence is CASRPSRGAGETQYF. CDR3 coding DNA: TGTGCCAGCAGACCGTCCCGGGGAGCGGGAGAGACCCAGTACTTC.

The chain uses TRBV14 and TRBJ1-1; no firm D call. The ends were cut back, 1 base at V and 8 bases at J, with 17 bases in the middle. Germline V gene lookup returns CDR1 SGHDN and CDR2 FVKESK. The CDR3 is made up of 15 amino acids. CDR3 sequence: CASSQVGQRNWEAFF. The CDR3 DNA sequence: TGTGCCAGCAGCCAAGTGGGCCAACGTAATTGGGAAGCTTTCTTT.

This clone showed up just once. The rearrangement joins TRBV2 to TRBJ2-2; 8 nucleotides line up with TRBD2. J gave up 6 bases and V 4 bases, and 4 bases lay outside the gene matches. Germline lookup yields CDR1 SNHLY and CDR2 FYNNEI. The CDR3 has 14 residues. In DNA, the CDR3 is TGTGCCAGCAGTGGGACTAGCCCGCCCGGGGAGCTGTTTTTT. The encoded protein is CASSGTSPPGELFF.

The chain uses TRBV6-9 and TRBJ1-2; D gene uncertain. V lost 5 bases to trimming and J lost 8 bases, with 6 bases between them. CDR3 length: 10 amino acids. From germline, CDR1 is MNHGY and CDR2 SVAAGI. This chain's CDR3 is CASSTGGYTF. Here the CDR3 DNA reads TGTGCCAGCAGTACTGGGGGCTACACCTTC.

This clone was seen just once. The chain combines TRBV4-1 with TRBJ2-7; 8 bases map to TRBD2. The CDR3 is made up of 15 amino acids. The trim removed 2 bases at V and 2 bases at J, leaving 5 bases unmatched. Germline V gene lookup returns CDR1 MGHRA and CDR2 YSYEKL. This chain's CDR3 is CASSQLLAGAYEQYF. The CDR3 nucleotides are TGCGCCAGCAGCCAACTCCTAGCGGGTGCCTACGAGCAGTACTTC.

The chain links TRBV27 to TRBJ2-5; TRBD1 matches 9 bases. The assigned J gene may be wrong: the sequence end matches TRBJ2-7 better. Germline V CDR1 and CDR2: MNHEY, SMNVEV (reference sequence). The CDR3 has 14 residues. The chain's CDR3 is CASSLSDRGSEQYF. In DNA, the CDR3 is TGTGCCAGCAGTTTATCGGACAGGGGAAGCGAGCAGTACTTC.

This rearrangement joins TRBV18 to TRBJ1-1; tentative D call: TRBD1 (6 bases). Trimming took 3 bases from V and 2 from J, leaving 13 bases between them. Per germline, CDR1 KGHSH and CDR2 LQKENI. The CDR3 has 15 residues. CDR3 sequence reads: CASSPLDSPNTEAFF. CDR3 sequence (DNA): TGTGCCAGCTCACCCCTGGACAGCCCTAACACTGAAGCTTTCTTT.

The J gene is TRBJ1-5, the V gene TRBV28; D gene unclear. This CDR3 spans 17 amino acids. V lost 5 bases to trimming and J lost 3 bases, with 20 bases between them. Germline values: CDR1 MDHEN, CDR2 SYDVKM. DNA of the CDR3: TGTGCCAGCAGTCTAGCGAATCAACCGATTTTCAATCAGCCCCAGCATTTT. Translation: CASSLANQPIFNQPQHF.

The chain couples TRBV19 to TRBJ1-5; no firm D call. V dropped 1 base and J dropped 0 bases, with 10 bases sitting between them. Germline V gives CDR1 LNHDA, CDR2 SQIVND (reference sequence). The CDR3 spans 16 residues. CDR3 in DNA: TGTGCCAGTAGTATAGTCTCCAGCATTAGCAATCAGCCCCAGCATTTT. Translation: CASSIVSSISNQPQHF.

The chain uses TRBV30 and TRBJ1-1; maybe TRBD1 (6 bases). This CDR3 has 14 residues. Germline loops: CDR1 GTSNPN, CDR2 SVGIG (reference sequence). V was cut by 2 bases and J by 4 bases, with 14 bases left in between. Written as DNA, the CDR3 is TGTGCCTGGAGTTTTTTGGGGGCAGGCACTGAAGCTTTCTTT. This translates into CAWSFLGAGTEAFF. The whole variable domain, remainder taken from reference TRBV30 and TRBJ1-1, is SQTIHQWPATLVQPVGSPLSLECTVEGTSNPNLYWYRQAAGRGLQLLFYSVGIGQISSEVPQNLSASRPQDRQFILSSKKLLLSDSGFYLCAWSFLGAGTEAFFGQGTRLTVV.

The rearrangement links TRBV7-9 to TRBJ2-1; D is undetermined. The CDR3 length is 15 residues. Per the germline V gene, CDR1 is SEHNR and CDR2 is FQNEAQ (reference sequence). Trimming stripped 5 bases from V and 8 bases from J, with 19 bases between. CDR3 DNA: TGTGCCAGCAGCCTCTCCCGGCTGCGAGCCCATGAGCAGTTCTTC. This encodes CASSLSRLRAHEQFF.

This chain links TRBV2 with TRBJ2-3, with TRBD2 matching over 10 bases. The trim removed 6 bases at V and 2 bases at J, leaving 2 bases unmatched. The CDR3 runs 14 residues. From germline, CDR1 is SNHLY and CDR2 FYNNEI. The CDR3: CASRLAGFTDTQYF. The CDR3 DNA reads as TGTGCCAGCAGACTAGCGGGGTTCACAGATACGCAGTATTTT.

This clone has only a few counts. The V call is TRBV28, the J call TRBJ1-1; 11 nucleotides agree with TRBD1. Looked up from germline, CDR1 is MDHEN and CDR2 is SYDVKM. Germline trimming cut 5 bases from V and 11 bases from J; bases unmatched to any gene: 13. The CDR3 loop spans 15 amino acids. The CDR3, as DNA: TGTGCCAGCAGTCCAACTGGACAGGGGGCTCCCGGTGCTTTCTTT. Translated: CASSPTGQGAPGAFF.

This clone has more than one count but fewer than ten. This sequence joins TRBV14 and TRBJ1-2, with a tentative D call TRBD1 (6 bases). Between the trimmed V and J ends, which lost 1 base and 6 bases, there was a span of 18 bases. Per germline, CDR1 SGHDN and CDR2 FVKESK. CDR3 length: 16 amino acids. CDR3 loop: CASSQGQGLWINGYTF. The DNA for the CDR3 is TGTGCCAGCAGCCAAGGCCAGGGGTTGTGGATAAATGGCTACACCTTC.

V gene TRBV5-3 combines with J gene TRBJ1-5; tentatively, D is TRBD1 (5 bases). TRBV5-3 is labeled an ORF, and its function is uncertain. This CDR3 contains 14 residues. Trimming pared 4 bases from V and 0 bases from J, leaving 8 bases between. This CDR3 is CARSPQDSNQPQHF. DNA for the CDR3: TGTGCCAGAAGCCCACAGGATAGCAATCAGCCCCAGCATTTT.

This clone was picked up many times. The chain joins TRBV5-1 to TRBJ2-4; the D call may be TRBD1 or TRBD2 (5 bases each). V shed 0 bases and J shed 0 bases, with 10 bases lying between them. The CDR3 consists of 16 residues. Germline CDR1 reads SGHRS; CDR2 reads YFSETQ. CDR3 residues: CASSLGGAVAKNIQYF. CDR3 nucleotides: TGCGCCAGCAGCTTGGGAGGGGCGGTAGCCAAAAACATTCAGTACTTC.

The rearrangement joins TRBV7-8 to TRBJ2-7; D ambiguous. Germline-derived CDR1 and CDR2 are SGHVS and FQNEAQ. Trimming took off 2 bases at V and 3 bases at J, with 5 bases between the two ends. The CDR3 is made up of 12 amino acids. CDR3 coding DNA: TGTGCCAGCAGCTTAACCCTCTACGAGCAGTACTTC. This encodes CASSLTLYEQYF.

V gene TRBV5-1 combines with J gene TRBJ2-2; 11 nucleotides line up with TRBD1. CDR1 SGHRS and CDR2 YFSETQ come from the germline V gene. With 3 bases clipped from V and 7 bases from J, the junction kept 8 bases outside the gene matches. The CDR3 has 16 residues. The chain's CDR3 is CASSSRTGGRFGELFF. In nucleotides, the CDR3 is TGCGCCAGCAGCTCGAGGACAGGGGGCCGATTCGGGGAGCTGTTTTTT. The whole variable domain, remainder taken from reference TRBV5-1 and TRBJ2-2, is KAGVTQTPRYLIKTRGQQVTLSCSPISGHRSVSWYQQTPGQGLQFLFEYFSETQRNKGNFPGRFSGRQFSNSRSEMNVSTLELGDSALYLCASSSRTGGRFGELFFGEGSRLTVL.

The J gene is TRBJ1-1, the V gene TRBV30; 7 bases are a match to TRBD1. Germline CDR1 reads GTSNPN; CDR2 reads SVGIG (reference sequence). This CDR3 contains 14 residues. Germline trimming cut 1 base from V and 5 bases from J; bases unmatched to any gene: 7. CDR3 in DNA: TGTGCCTGGAGTGGGGCACAGGGGCTGACTGAAGCTTTCTTT. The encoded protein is CAWSGAQGLTEAFF.

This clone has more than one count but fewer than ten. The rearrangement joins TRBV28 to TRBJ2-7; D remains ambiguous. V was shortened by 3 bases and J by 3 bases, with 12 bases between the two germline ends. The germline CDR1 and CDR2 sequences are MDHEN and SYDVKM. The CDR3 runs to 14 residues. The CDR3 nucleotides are TGTGCCAGCAGTTTTGTCCAGAAGAACTACGAGCAGTACTTC. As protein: CASSFVQKNYEQYF.

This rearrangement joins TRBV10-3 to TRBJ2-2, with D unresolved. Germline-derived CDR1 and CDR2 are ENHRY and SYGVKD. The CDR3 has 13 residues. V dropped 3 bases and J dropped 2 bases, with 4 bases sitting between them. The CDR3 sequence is CAISDANTGELFF. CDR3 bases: TGTGCCATCAGTGACGCCAACACCGGGGAGCTGTTTTTT.